The 10 T cell receptor beta chains below were found in one sample sequenced in a study of early T cells in non-severe SARS-CoV-2 infection. A single record per CDR3 protein comes from TCRdb applying MiXCR to the 5' RACE reads. The table has about 56,000 distinct CDR3 sequences, more than 13% seen once. The sample consisted of whole blood, taken at baseline. These receptor sequences come from an adult who was a healthcare worker with PCR-confirmed SARS-CoV-2 infection or an uninfected control (not recorded which).

A few counts support this clonotype. The V gene is TRBV12-3 or TRBV12-4, the J gene TRBJ2-7; D not resolved. This CDR3 has 13 residues. The V gene lost 6 bases and the J gene lost 4 bases, with 13 bases spanning the gap. The CDR3 DNA reads as TGTGCCAGCAGCCACGGAACCCCATACGAGCAGTACTTC. This sequence encodes CASSHGTPYEQYF.

This clonotype was seen many times. The rearrangement joins TRBV6-5 to TRBJ2-2, with 8 bases aligning to TRBD1. The CDR3 is 18 amino acids. Germline loops: CDR1 MNHEY, CDR2 SVGAGI. The J segment lost 6 bases and the V segment lost 0 bases, leaving 12 bases of the junction unmatched. CDR3 sequence: CASSYSPPQGASAGELFF. The CDR3 DNA is TGTGCCAGCAGTTACTCCCCTCCGCAGGGGGCCTCCGCCGGGGAGCTGTTTTTT.

V and J are TRBV28 and TRBJ2-4; D uncertain. The CDR3 totals 13 residues. Trimming left V 10 bases short and J 0 bases short, with 10 bases between. CDR1 is MDHEN, CDR2 SYDVKM, per germline. Here the CDR3 DNA reads TGTGCCACTCTCGGATTAGCCAAAAACATTCAGTACTTC. Residues: CATLGLAKNIQYF.

The rearrangement uses TRBV6-5 and TRBJ2-3, with D possibly matching TRBD1 (5 bases). The CDR3 covers 14 residues. The germline V and J ends were trimmed by 6 bases and 2 bases, with 12 bases remaining between them. Germline values: CDR1 MNHEY, CDR2 SVGAGI. CDR3 sequence (DNA): TGTGCCAGCAGGCAGCGACAGCCCACAGATACGCAGTATTTT. This encodes CASRQRQPTDTQYF.

This chain links TRBV7-6 with TRBJ1-6; D might be TRBD1 (5 bases). V gave up 1 base and J gave up 7 bases, with 11 bases separating them. Germline-derived CDR1 and CDR2 are SGHVS and FNYEAQ. The CDR3 totals 15 residues. CDR3 protein: CASSLEDSPNSPLHF. For the CDR3, the DNA is TGTGCCAGCAGCTTAGAAGACAGTCCCAATTCACCCCTCCACTTT.

The rearrangement joins TRBV2 to TRBJ2-1, with a possible D match to TRBD1 (6 bases). Trimming took 4 bases from V and 5 from J, leaving 12 bases between them. CDR1 and CDR2 from the germline V gene are SNHLY and FYNNEI. CDR3 length: 14 residues. CDR3 nucleotides: TGTGCCAGCAGTGCCATGGGGGCCGACAATGAGCAGTTCTTC. It specifies CASSAMGADNEQFF.

This clonotype came up a few times. V is TRBV12-3 or TRBV12-4 and J is TRBJ1-4; no definite D call. V gave up 5 bases and J gave up 1 base, with 17 bases separating them. The CDR3 is 17 residues long. The chain's CDR3 is CASSPRPGGLTNEKLFF. The CDR3, as DNA: TGTGCCAGCAGTCCTAGACCCGGAGGATTAACTAATGAAAAACTGTTTTTT.

This clonotype showed up just a few times. This chain joins TRBV20-1 and TRBJ2-3; 10 bases match TRBD1. V was clipped by 1 base and J by 5 bases; unmatched bases: 12. The CDR3 length is 17 residues. Germline CDR1 is DFQATT and CDR2 is SNEGSKA (reference sequence). CDR3 region: CSARGAKTGGSEDTQYF. In DNA form, the CDR3 reads TGCAGTGCTAGAGGAGCGAAGACAGGGGGCTCGGAAGATACGCAGTATTTT.

The chain uses TRBV6-6 and TRBJ1-2, with D unresolved. V lost 5 bases and J lost 1, with 8 bases in between. Germline CDR1 MNHNY, CDR2 SVGAGI (reference sequence). The CDR3 is 13 amino acids. The CDR3 nucleotides are TGTGCCAGCAGTGCACATATTAACTATGGCTACACCTTC. Protein: CASSAHINYGYTF.

This clonotype was detected only a few times. The chain joins TRBV7-9 to TRBJ2-1; 13 positions match TRBD2. V trimming: 7 bases; J trimming: 6 bases; junction bases outside the gene matches: 3. This CDR3 comprises 14 residues. Germline CDR1 SEHNR, CDR2 FQNEAQ (reference sequence). Here the CDR3 DNA reads TGTGCCAGCAACCGACTAGCGGGAGGCAATGAGCAGTTCTTC. Translating it yields CASNRLAGGNEQFF.